The 2 T cell receptor beta chains presented below share a single source sample, sequenced in a study of T cells in Graves' hyperthyroidism and ophthalmopathy. TCR beta CDR3 region amplification was performed from RNA transcripts. The HTBI primer set drove a first-round RT-PCR of the TCR CDR3. TCRdb fed the multiplex PCR reads into MiXCR, producing one record per CDR3 protein. Among over 450,000 distinct CDR3 sequences listed, 15% to 20% were seen once. The sequenced sample was blood. These receptors all stem from a woman aged 18-30 years with Graves' ophthalmopathy.

There are a few counts of this clonotype. The chain carries TRBV10-3 and TRBJ1-3; D is perhaps TRBD1 (5 bases). V gave up 3 bases and J gave up 1 base, with 16 bases separating them. This CDR3 has 17 residues. Germline CDR1 and CDR2: ENHRY and SYGVKD. This CDR3 reads CAISDVRQNPSGNTIYF. In nucleotides, the CDR3 is TGTGCCATCAGTGATGTTAGACAGAATCCGTCTGGAAACACCATATATTTT.

In its sample, this clonotype was seen a few times. The chain has TRBV2 and TRBJ1-5; D uncertain. The CDR3 totals 14 residues. With 6 bases removed from V and 9 bases from J, the gap between germline ends came to 18 bases. From germline, CDR1 is SNHLY and CDR2 FYNNEI. This CDR3 is CASRESKPSRPQHF. The DNA for the CDR3 is TGTGCCAGCAGGGAGTCAAAACCCAGCCGGCCCCAGCATTTT. Drawing the rest from reference TRBV2 and TRBJ1-5, the complete variable domain is EPEVTQTPSHQVTQMGQEVILRCVPISNHLYFYWYRQILGQKVEFLVSFYNNEISEKSEIFDDQFSVERPDGSNFTLKIRSTKLEDSAMYFCASRESKPSRPQHFGDGTRLSIL.